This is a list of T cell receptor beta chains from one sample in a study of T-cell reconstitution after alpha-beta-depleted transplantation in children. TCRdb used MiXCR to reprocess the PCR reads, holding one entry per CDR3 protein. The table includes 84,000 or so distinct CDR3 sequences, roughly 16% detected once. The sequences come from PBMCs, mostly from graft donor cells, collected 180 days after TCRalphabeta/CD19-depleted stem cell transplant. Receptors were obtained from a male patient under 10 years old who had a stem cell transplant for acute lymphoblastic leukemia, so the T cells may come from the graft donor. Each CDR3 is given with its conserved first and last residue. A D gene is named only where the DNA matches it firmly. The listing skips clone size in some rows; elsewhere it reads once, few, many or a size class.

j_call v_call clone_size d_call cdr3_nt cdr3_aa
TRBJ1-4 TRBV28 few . TGTGCCGGGGGCCGGCGGGGTGAAAAACTGTTTTTT CAGGRRGEKLFF
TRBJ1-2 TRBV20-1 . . TGCAGTGCTAGGGAGGGGGTCCTAAACTCCTATGGCTACACCTTC CSAREGVLNSYGYTF
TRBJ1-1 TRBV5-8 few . TGTGCCAGCAGGAGGAGGGGAGGGTTGAACACTGAAGCTTTCTTT CASRRRGGLNTEAFF
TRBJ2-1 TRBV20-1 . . TGCAGTGCCCTAACACAGGGTACCGATGAGCAGTTCTTC CSALTQGTDEQFF
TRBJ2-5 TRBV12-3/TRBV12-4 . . TGTGCCAGCAGTTTATGGCATTGGGGTGCCTCCCAAGAGACCCAGTACTTC CASSLWHWGASQETQYF
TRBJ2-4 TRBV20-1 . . TGCAGTGCTTCGACAGGGAGGGAAAACATTCAGTACTTC CSASTGRENIQYF
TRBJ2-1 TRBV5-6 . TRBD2 TGTGCCAGCAGCTTGCCCCTTTGGGTGATAGCGGGGGGGCCGGGGAATGAGCAGTTCTTC CASSLPLWVIAGGPGNEQFF
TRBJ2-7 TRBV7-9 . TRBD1 TGTGCCAGCAGCATCGGACAGGGCACCTACGAGCAGTACTTC CASSIGQGTYEQYF
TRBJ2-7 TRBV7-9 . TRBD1 TGTGCCAGCAGCTTAGTAGAGGGACAGGAGACGTACGAGCAGTACTTC CASSLVEGQETYEQYF
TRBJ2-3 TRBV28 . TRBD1 TGTGCCAGCAGCCTAGTTATTGGGACAGGGGGGAGTTTTTCCACAGATACGCAGTATTTT CASSLVIGTGGSFSTDTQYF
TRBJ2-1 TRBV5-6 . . TGTGCCAGCAGGGTTTCAGGTTCCCCTATCCGTGCGCAGCTCTTC CASRVSGSPIRAQLF
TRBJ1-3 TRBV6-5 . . TGTGCCAACAGTTATTGGGAAGCTAGCTCTGGAAACACCATATATTTT CANSYWEASSGNTIYF
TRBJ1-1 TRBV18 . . TGTGCCAGCTCACCACGTGGTGGGGACACTGAAGCTTTCTTT CASSPRGGDTEAFF
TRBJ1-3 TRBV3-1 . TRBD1 TGTGCCAGCAGAGGGACAGGTGAGGAAGCGTTCTCTGGAAACACCATATATTTT CASRGTGEEAFSGNTIYF
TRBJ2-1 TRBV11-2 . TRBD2 TGTGCCAGCAGCTCCCTTAGCGGGGGCAATGAGCAGTTCTTC CASSSLSGGNEQFF
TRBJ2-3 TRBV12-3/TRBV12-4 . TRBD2 TGTGCCAGCAGTTTAGGGCCAGCGGGGGCTGGAGATACGCAGTATTTT CASSLGPAGAGDTQYF
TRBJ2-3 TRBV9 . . TGTGCCAGCAGCGTATTAGTTGGTCCCACAGATACGCAGTATTTT CASSVLVGPTDTQYF
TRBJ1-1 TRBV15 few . TGTGCCACCAGCAGAGATGGGGGGAGAGGGAACACTGAAGCTTTCTTT CATSRDGGRGNTEAFF
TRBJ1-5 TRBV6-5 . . TGTGCCAGCAGTTACTCGGACGGCAATCAGCCCCAGCATTTT CASSYSDGNQPQHF
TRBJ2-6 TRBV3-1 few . TGTGCCAGCAGCCAGACAGCGAGGCCTGGGGCCAACGTCCTGACTTTC CASSQTARPGANVLTF
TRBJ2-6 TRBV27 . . TGTGCCAGCGGGTCGGTGAAGGGGATACTCTCTGGGGCCAACGTCCTGACTTTC CASGSVKGILSGANVLTF
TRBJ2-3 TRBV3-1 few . TGTGCCAGCAGCCAAGGGGTGTTAGCGGTTCAAGATACGCAGTATTTT CASSQGVLAVQDTQYF
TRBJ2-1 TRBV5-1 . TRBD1 TGCGCCAGCAGCTCTTTCCGGGACAGGGCAAGGAATGAGCAGTTCTTC CASSSFRDRARNEQFF
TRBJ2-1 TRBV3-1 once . TGTGCCAGCAGCCAAGCCTACAATGAGCAGTTCTTC CASSQAYNEQFF
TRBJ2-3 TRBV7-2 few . TGTGCCAGCCCCCTGGAGGGGACAGATACGCAGTATTTT CASPLEGTDTQYF
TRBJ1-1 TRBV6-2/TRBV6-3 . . TGTGCCAGCAGTTACGTGGCGAACACTGAAGCTTTCTTT CASSYVANTEAFF
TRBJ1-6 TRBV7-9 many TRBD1 TGTGCCAGCAGTCTCGACAGGGTTACTCTTTCACCCCTCCACTTT CASSLDRVTLSPLHF
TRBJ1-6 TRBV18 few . TGTGCCAGCTCACAGAGCTCCTATAATTCACCCCTCCACTTT CASSQSSYNSPLHF
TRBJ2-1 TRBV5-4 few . TGTGCCAGCAGCTTTGAAGGTCGCGAGCAGTTCTTC CASSFEGREQFF
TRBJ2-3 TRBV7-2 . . TGTGCCAGCAGCTTAAGAGGGGCCACAGATACGCAGTATTTT CASSLRGATDTQYF
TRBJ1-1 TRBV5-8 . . TGTGCCAGCAGCTTGGAAATCGGCAGCTATATGAACACTGAAGCTTTCTTT CASSLEIGSYMNTEAFF
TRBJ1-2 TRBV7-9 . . TGTGCCAGCAGTCCACCGGGACATAGATATGGCTACACCTTC CASSPPGHRYGYTF
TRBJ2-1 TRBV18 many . TGTGCCAGCTCTTTAAGGACAACGGATGAGCAGTTCTTC CASSLRTTDEQFF
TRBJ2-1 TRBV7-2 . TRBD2 TGTGCCAGCAGCTTAGCGTTGCTAGCGGGGGGCCCCAACGGAAACAATGAGCAGTTCTTC CASSLALLAGGPNGNNEQFF
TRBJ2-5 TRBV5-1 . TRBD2 TGCGCCAGCAGGGATTCGCGGGGGGTAGAGACCCAGTACTTC CASRDSRGVETQYF
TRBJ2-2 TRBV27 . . TGTGCCAGCAGTTTCACGGGCGGGGAGCTGTTTTTT CASSFTGGELFF
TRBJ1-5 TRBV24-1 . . TGTGCCACCAGTGATCGGGACAATCAGCCCCAGCATTTT CATSDRDNQPQHF
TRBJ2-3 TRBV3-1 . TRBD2 TGTGCCAGCAGCCTTAGTGGGGAGGGGCTAGATACGCAGTATTTT CASSLSGEGLDTQYF
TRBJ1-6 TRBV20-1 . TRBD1 TGCAGTGCTAGAGACCTCCGGGGGGGACAGGGTCCCTATAATTCACCCCTCCACTTT CSARDLRGGQGPYNSPLHF
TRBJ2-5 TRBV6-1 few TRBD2 TGTGCCAGCAGTCCGCTAGCGGGGGTGACGGAGACCCAGTACTTC CASSPLAGVTETQYF
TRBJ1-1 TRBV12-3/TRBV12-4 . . TGTGCCAGCAGTTTAGAGTCTTCAGGGGTAGCTTTCTTT CASSLESSGVAFF